This T cell receptor beta chain was recorded in a study of T-cell reconstitution after alpha-beta-depleted transplantation in children. Study-wide findings and caveats: Fresh T-cell production supplied most of the T-cell counts and diversity seen one year after transplant.

Unique molecular identifiers were incorporated during preparation of the TCRbeta library. TCRdb re-analysed the PCR reads in MiXCR, keeping a single row per CDR3 protein. The table shows about a million distinct CDR3 sequences, with about 31% occurring only once. A word on this clonotype: The antigen remains undetermined.

The material was PBMCs, mostly from graft donor cells, obtained 360 days after TCRalphabeta/CD19-depleted stem cell transplant. This sequence was found in a boy under two years old who had a stem cell transplant for SCID, so the T cells may come from the graft donor.

CDR3 DNA sequence: TGTGCCAGCAGAGAGCGGGGGGGTCGGGGGTATGAGCAGTTCTTC. This translates into CASRERGGRGYEQFF. This sequence joins TRBV6-1 and TRBJ2-1; 10 bases match TRBD2. CDR1 and CDR2 from the germline V gene are MNHNS and SASEGT. V lost 6 bases to trimming and J lost 8 bases; unmatched junction nucleotides: 10. There are 15 residues in the CDR3.